This T cell receptor (beta chain) was captured in a study of T cell responses to AZD1222 COVID-19 vaccine. Study results and caveats: Spike-specific TCR depth and breadth grew after two AZD1222 doses. Possibly, clonal diversity was underestimated; donors were largely white British and included more females. Close to half of all spike-specific TCRs reportedly target regions of the variants that are unmutated. Just a handful of AZD1222 recipients were seropositive at baseline.

Germline CDR1 is SGHTA and CDR2 is FQGTGA. This CDR3 contains 15 residues. The J segment lost 5 bases and the V segment lost 0 bases, leaving 2 bases of the junction unmatched. The table came from immunoSEQ multiplex PCR; TCRdb's copy has only in-frame clones and leaves some out. The repertoire includes around 270,000 clones, about 94% of them detected once, and around 0.6% sits in the top ten. This clone has just a few counts. Its target is unknown. The specimen was peripheral blood, collected 28 days after the second AZD1222 dose. This receptor was identified in an adult who received the AZD1222 COVID-19 vaccine. The chain uses TRBV7-3 and TRBJ2-5, with 11 nucleotides matching TRBD2. The chain's CDR3 is CASSLTSGGAETQYF. CDR3 DNA: TGTGCCAGCAGCTTAACTAGCGGGGGGGCGGAGACCCAGTACTTC.